The next 22 T cell receptor beta chains were all read from a single sample in a study of radiotherapy plus CTLA-4 blockade in lung cancer (dated by TCRdb to 2016 to 2018). The method was the immunoSEQ multiplex PCR assay. TCRdb provides this immuneACCESS table in a form limited to in-frame rearrangements. Some clones are lacking; in checked studies, under half of them reflect an unresolved V gene, and why the rest are absent is not known. Within this sample are about 49,000 clones, with approximately 70% of them counted one time only. The biggest ten clones account for about 3.8% of the sample. Sequenced material: peripheral blood, taken from a patient treated with radiotherapy plus ipilimumab. Receptor source: a human donor with non-small cell lung cancer who had a complete response to radiotherapy plus ipilimumab.

The gene calls are TRBV7-9 and TRBJ2-5; 8 bases match TRBD1. Near its end, the DNA agrees better with TRBJ2-7, so the J call may be wrong. CDR3 length: 14 residues. CDR1 and CDR2 from the germline V gene are SEHNR and FQNEAQ (reference sequence). The CDR3 coding sequence is TGTGCCAGCAGCCAGGGGACAGGACCCTCCGAGCAGTACTTC. Residues: CASSQGTGPSEQYF.

This chain uses TRBV10-2 with TRBJ2-7, with a weak D call TRBD2 (5 bases). V gave up 9 bases and J gave up 0 bases, with 9 bases separating them. CDR3 length: 12 residues. CDR1 is WSHSY and CDR2 is SAAADI in the germline V gene. The CDR3 is CASTGSSYEQYF. The CDR3 DNA reads TGCGCCAGTACGGGGAGCTCCTACGAGCAGTACTTC.

This chain links TRBV27 with TRBJ2-2; weak D call: TRBD2 (5 bases). Germline V CDR1 and CDR2: MNHEY, SMNVEV (reference sequence). Trimming removed 4 bases from V and 4 bases from J, with 7 bases in between. The CDR3 length is 13 residues. CDR3 nucleotides: TGTGCCAGCAGTTCGGGGTTCACCGGGGAGCTGTTTTTT. The encoded protein is CASSSGFTGELFF.

In its sample, this clone ranks as medium-sized (0.01 to 0.1%). The chain employs TRBV5-1 and TRBJ1-3; D call uncertain. The V end was cut by 4 bases, the J end by 7 bases, with 15 bases between. This CDR3 has 14 amino acids. Per germline, CDR1 SGHRS and CDR2 YFSETQ. CDR3: CASSPFSVANTIYF. The CDR3 DNA reads TGCGCCAGCAGCCCATTTAGCGTGGCGAACACCATATATTTT.

The CDR3 bases are TGTGCCAGCAGCCCTTTACAGGGGTCCTATGAGCAGTTCTTC. Translating it yields CASSPLQGSYEQFF. The chain recombines TRBV11-2 with TRBJ2-1; 7 bases match TRBD1. This CDR3 has 14 residues. The germline V gene encodes CDR1 SGHAT and CDR2 FQNNGV. V gave up 5 bases and J gave up 8 bases; unmatched junction bases: 9.

The V call is TRBV6-4, the J call TRBJ1-6; D unclear. This CDR3 comprises 13 residues. Germline V CDR1 and CDR2: MRHNA, SNTAGT. The germline V and J ends were trimmed by 5 bases and 10 bases, with 12 bases remaining between them. This chain's CDR3 is CASSPGSWSPLHF. The CDR3, as DNA: TGTGCCAGCAGTCCCGGGTCCTGGTCACCCCTCCACTTT.

The chain carries TRBV30 and TRBJ1-1; D call uncertain. V lost 0 bases to trimming and J lost 10 bases, with 15 bases between them. The length of the CDR3 is 13 residues. Germline CDR1 reads GTSNPN; CDR2 reads SVGIG (reference sequence). In DNA form, the CDR3 reads TGTGCCTGGAGTGTACTGCCGGGTCCCTCAGCTTTCTTT. Its protein product is CAWSVLPGPSAFF.

This clone was observed many times. The gene calls are TRBV4-1 and TRBJ1-6; D is unresolved. Trimming pared 4 bases from V and 0 bases from J, leaving 13 bases between. Germline values: CDR1 MGHRA, CDR2 YSYEKL. This CDR3 has 17 residues. The CDR3 sequence is CASSPRVSFSYNSPLHF. For the CDR3, the DNA is TGCGCCAGCAGCCCCCGGGTGAGCTTCTCCTATAATTCACCCCTCCACTTT.

The rearrangement joins TRBV6-5 to TRBJ2-7, with D perhaps matching TRBD1 (6 bases). Deletions cut 4 bases from V and 6 bases from J, with 19 bases between. Germline values: CDR1 MNHEY, CDR2 SVGAGI. This CDR3 is 15 amino acids long. The CDR3 coding sequence is TGTGCCAGCAGTTCAGACAGGAAGACTCCCGGCGAGCAGTACTTC. Encoded protein: CASSSDRKTPGEQYF.

This sequence joins TRBV27 and TRBJ1-2; D call uncertain. Trimming stripped 2 bases from V and 8 bases from J, with 15 bases between. The CDR3 loop spans 14 amino acids. Germline V gives CDR1 MNHEY, CDR2 SMNVEV (reference sequence). The CDR3 sequence: CASSLRRGLLGYTF. The CDR3 region has the DNA TGTGCCAGCAGTTTACGCCGAGGCCTCCTAGGCTACACCTTC.

The V call is TRBV6-5, the J call TRBJ2-5; 12 positions agree with TRBD1. Per the germline V gene, CDR1 is MNHEY and CDR2 is SVGAGI. CDR3 length: 16 amino acids. V gave up 1 base and J gave up 6 bases; unmatched junction bases: 6. In DNA form, the CDR3 reads TGTGCCAGCAGTTACTTGCCGGGACAGGGGGCCCAGACCCAGTACTTC. It specifies CASSYLPGQGAQTQYF.

This chain links TRBV25-1 with TRBJ1-1; the D is unclear. The CDR3 covers 12 residues. V lost 1 base and J lost 5, with 5 bases in between. Germline CDR1 and CDR2: MGHDK and SYGVNS. The CDR3 region is CASSESGTEAFF. The CDR3 region has the DNA TGTGCCAGCAGTGAATCCGGGACTGAAGCTTTCTTT.

This sequence joins TRBV6-5 and TRBJ1-2, with 9 bases matching TRBD1. The length of the CDR3 is 15 residues. V was pared by 0 bases and J by 8 bases, with 7 bases of the junction left unmatched. Per the germline V gene, CDR1 is MNHEY and CDR2 is SVGAGI. The CDR3 DNA follows: TGTGCCAGCAGTTACTCAGGGACAGGGAAACGCGGCTACACCTTC. Translation: CASSYSGTGKRGYTF.

This chain connects TRBV25-1 to TRBJ1-2; D possibly corresponds to TRBD1 (6 bases). The germline V gene encodes CDR1 MGHDK and CDR2 SYGVNS. Trimming removed 0 bases from V and 8 bases from J, with 13 bases in between. The length of the CDR3 is 14 residues. The CDR3 DNA is TGTGCCAGCAGTGAATATTGGACAGCTGGGGGCTACACCTTC. It is translated as CASSEYWTAGGYTF.

The V call is TRBV28, the J call TRBJ1-5; 12 bases line up with TRBD1. CDR1 and CDR2 from the germline V gene are MDHEN and SYDVKM. Germline trimming cut 3 bases from V and 1 base from J; bases unmatched to any gene: 4. CDR3 length: 17 amino acids. CDR3 in amino acids: CASSLGTGGFSNQPQHF. The CDR3 nucleotides read TGTGCCAGCAGTTTGGGGACAGGGGGCTTCAGCAATCAGCCCCAGCATTTT.

The chain carries TRBV5-1 and TRBJ2-3; 8 nucleotides line up with TRBD1. With V trimmed by 3 bases and J by 2 bases, 5 bases remained unmatched. This CDR3 has 15 amino acids. Germline V CDR1 and CDR2: SGHRS, YFSETQ. CDR3 residues: CASSSTGDNTDTQYF. Here the CDR3 DNA reads TGCGCCAGCAGCTCGACAGGGGACAACACAGATACGCAGTATTTT.

This chain links TRBV5-1 with TRBJ1-6; D is possibly TRBD1 (6 bases). Germline V gene lookup returns CDR1 SGHRS and CDR2 YFSETQ. The CDR3 consists of 17 residues. The V end lost 5 bases, the J end lost 8 bases, and 23 bases lay between the germline ends. CDR3 protein: CASSSGSPTGLYSPLHF. CDR3 DNA sequence: TGCGCCAGCAGTTCCGGGTCGCCGACAGGACTTTATTCACCCCTCCACTTT.

The rearrangement uses TRBV11-2 and TRBJ2-5, with no clear D. The better agreement between TRBJ2-7 and the DNA end casts doubt on the J call. This CDR3 spans 14 amino acids. CDR1 and CDR2 (germline): SGHAT, FQNNGV. The CDR3: CASSLATEGYEQYF. In DNA form, the CDR3 reads TGTGCCAGCAGCTTAGCCACAGAAGGCTACGAGCAGTACTTC.

The genes are TRBV19 and TRBJ1-4; 9 nucleotides agree with TRBD1. V was pared by 7 bases and J by 4 bases, with 7 bases of the junction left unmatched. The CDR3 is 15 residues long. Germline CDR1 and CDR2: LNHDA and SQIVND (reference sequence). DNA for the CDR3: TGTGCCAGTACAGAGCTGGGACAGGGTAATGAAAAACTGTTTTTT. Amino acid sequence: CASTELGQGNEKLFF.

The chain employs TRBV28 and TRBJ2-7, with 12 bases lining up with TRBD2. V was pared by 10 bases and J by 4 bases, with 8 bases of the junction left unmatched. This CDR3 has 14 amino acids. The germline V gene encodes CDR1 MDHEN and CDR2 SYDVKM. CDR3 DNA sequence: TGTGCCACCGACCCTAGCGGGAGGGAGTACGAGCAGTACTTC. Encoded protein: CATDPSGREYEQYF. Complete variable domain (other parts from reference TRBV28 and TRBJ2-7): DVKVTQSSRYLVKRTGEKVFLECVQDMDHENMFWYRQDPGLGLRLIYFSYDVKMKEKGDIPEGYSVSREKKERFSLILESASTNQTSMYLCATDPSGREYEQYFGPGTRLTVT.

The CDR3 loop reads CASSGGQGKNQPQHF. CDR3 sequence (DNA): TGTGCCAGCAGCGGGGGACAGGGCAAGAATCAGCCCCAGCATTTT. The chain has TRBV2 and TRBJ1-5, with 9 bases that match TRBD1. The germline V gene has CDR1 SNHLY and CDR2 FYNNEI. V was clipped by 6 bases and J by 4 bases; unmatched bases: 7. The CDR3 sequence is 15 residues long.

J is TRBJ2-7 and V is TRBV11-2; D is possibly TRBD1 (6 bases). CDR3 length: 12 residues. V was cut by 9 bases and J by 4 bases, with 13 bases left in between. Germline CDR1 reads SGHAT; CDR2 reads FQNNGV. The CDR3 is CASTKGGYEQYF. The CDR3 nucleotides read TGTGCCAGTACCAAAGGGGGATACGAGCAGTACTTC.